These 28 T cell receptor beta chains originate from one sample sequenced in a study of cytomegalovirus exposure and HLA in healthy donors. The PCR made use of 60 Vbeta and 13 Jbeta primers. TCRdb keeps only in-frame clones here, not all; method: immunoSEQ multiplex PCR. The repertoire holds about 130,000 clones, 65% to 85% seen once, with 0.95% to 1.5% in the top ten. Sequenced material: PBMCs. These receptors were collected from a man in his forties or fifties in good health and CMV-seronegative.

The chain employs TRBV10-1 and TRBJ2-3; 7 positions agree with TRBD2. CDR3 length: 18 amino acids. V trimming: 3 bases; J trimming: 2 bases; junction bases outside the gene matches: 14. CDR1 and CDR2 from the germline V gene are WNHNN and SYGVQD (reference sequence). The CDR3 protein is CASSESPFAGENTDTQYF. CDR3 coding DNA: TGCGCCAGCAGTGAATCCCCCTTCGCGGGAGAGAACACAGATACGCAGTATTTT.

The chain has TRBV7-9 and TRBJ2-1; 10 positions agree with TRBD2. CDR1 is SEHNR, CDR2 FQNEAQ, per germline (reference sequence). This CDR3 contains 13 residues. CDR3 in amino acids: CAKGLAGENEQFF. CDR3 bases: TGTGCAAAGGGGCTAGCGGGAGAGAATGAGCAGTTCTTC.

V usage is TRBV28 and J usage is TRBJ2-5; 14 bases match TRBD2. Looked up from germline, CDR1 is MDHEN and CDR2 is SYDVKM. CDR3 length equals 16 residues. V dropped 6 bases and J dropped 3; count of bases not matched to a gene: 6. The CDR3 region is CASSLSGLAGEETQYF. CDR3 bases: TGTGCCAGCAGCCTATCGGGACTAGCGGGAGAAGAGACCCAGTACTTC.

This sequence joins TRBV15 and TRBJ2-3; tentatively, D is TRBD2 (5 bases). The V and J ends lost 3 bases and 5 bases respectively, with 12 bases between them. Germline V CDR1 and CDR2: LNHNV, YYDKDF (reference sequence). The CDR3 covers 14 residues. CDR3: CATSRAGGRDTQYF. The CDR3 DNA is TGTGCCACCAGCAGGGCGGGTGGGAGAGATACGCAGTATTTT.

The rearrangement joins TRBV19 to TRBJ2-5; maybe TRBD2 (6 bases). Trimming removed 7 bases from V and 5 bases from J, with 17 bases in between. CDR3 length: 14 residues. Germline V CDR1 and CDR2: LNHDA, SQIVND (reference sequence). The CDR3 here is CASTEGGRSETQYF. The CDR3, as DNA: TGTGCCAGTACCGAGGGAGGCCGCTCGGAGACCCAGTACTTC.

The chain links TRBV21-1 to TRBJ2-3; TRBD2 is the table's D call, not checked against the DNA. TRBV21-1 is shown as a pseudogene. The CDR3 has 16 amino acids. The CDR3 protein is CASSKSLRVGTDTQYF. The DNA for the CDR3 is TGTGCCAGCAGCAAATCTCTCCGGGTCGGCACAGATACGCAGTATTTT.

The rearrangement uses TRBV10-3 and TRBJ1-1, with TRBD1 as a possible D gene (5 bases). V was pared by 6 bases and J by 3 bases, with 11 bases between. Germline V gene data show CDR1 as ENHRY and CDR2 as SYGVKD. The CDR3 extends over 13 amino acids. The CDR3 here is CAIRSRADTEAFF. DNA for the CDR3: TGTGCCATCAGGAGCAGGGCGGACACTGAAGCTTTCTTT.

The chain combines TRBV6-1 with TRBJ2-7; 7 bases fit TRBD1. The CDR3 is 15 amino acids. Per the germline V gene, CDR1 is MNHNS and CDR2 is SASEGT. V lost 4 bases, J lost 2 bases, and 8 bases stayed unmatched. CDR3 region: CASSATGFSAYEQYF. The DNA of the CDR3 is TGTGCCAGCAGTGCGACAGGGTTTTCCGCCTACGAGCAGTACTTC.

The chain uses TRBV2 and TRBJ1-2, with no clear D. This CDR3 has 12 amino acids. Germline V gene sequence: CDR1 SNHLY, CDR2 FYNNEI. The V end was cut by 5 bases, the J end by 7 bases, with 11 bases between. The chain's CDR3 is CASSQALRGYTF. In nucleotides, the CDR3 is TGTGCCAGCAGTCAGGCCTTACGTGGCTACACCTTC. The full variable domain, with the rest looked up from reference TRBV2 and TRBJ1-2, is EPEVTQTPSHQVTQMGQEVILRCVPISNHLYFYWYRQILGQKVEFLVSFYNNEISEKSEIFDDQFSVERPDGSNFTLKIRSTKLEDSAMYFCASSQALRGYTFGSGTRLTVV.

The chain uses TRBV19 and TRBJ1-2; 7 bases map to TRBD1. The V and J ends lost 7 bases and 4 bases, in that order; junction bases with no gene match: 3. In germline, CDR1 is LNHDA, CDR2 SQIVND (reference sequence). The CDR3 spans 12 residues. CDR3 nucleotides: TGTGCCAGTACAACAGGGGTCTATGGCTACACCTTC. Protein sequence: CASTTGVYGYTF.

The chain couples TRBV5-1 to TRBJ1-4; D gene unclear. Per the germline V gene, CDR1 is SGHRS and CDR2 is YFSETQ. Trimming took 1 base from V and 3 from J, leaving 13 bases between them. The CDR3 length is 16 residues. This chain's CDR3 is CASSLWSPGSNEKLFF. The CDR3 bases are TGCGCCAGCAGCTTGTGGTCTCCGGGTTCTAATGAAAAACTGTTTTTT.

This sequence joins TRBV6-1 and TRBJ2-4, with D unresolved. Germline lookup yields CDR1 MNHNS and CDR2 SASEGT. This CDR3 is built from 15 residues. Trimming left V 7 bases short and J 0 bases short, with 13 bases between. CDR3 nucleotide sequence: TGTGCCAGCACCGAACGCAGGATAGCCAAAAACATTCAGTACTTC. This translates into CASTERRIAKNIQYF.

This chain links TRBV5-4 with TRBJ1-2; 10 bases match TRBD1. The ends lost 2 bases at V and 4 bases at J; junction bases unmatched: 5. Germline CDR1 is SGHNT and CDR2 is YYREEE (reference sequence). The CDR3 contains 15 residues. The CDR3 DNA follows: TGTGCCAGCAGCTTAGACAGGGGGCAGAGCTATGGCTACACCTTC. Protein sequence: CASSLDRGQSYGYTF.

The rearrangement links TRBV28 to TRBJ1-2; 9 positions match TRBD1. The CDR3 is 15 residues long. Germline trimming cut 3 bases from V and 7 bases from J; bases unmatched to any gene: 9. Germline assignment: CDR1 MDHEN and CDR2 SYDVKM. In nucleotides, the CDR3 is TGTGCCAGCAGTTTTTCCCGGACAGGGGTTGTTGGCTACACCTTC. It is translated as CASSFSRTGVVGYTF.

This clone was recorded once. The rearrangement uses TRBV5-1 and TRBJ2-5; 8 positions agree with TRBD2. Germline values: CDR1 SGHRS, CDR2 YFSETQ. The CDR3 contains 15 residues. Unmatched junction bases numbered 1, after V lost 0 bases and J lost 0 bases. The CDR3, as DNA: TGCGCCAGCAGCTTGGGACTAGCGTACCAAGAGACCCAGTACTTC. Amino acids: CASSLGLAYQETQYF.

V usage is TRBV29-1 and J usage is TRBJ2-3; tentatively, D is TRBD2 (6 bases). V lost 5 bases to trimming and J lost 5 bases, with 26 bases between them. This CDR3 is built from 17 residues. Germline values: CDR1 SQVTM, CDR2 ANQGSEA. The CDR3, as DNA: TGCAGCGTTCTCGGCATTGTGGCGGGACTCACCCAAGATACGCAGTATTTT. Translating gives CSVLGIVAGLTQDTQYF.

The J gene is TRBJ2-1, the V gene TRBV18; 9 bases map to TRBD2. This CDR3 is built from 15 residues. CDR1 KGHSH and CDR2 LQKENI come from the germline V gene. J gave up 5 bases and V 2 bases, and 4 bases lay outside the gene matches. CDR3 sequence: CASSPELAGDNEQFF. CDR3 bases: TGTGCCAGCTCACCAGAATTAGCGGGGGACAATGAGCAGTTCTTC. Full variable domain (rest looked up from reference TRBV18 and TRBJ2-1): NAGVMQNPRHLVRRRGQEARLRCSPMKGHSHVYWYRQLPEEGLKFMVYLQKENIIDESGMPKERFSAEFPKEGPSILRIQQVVRGDSAAYFCASSPELAGDNEQFFGPGTRLTVL.

The DNA of the CDR3 is TGTGCCAGCTCACCTAGACTAGCGGGATTGATCAATGAGCAGTTCTTC. Translated: CASSPRLAGLINEQFF. The chain recombines TRBV18 with TRBJ2-1; TRBD2 aligns across 11 bases. Germline CDR1 is KGHSH and CDR2 is LQKENI. The J segment lost 6 bases and the V segment lost 3 bases, leaving 7 bases of the junction unmatched. This CDR3 has 16 amino acids.

This CDR3 is CASSRGLEETQYF. CDR3 sequence (DNA): TGTGCCAGCAGCCGTGGACTAGAAGAGACCCAGTACTTC. This chain connects TRBV7-3 to TRBJ2-5; 7 bases map to TRBD2. Germline V gene sequence: CDR1 SGHTA, CDR2 FQGTGA. The CDR3 covers 13 residues. Trimming at V came to 5 bases and at J to 3 bases, leaving 3 bases not matched to a gene.

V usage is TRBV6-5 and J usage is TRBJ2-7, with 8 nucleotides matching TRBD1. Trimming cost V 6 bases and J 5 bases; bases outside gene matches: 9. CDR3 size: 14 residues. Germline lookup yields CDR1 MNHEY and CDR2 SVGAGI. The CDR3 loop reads CASSLDRGRNEQYF. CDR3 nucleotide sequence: TGTGCCAGCAGCCTCGACAGGGGTAGGAACGAGCAGTACTTC.

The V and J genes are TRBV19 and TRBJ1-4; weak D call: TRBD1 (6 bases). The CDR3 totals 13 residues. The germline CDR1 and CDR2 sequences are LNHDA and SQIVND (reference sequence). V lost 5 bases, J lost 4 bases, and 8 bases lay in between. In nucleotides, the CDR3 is TGTGCCAGTAGTCGACAGGTTAATGAAAAACTGTTTTTT. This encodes CASSRQVNEKLFF.

The DNA of the CDR3 is TGTGCCAGCAGCTTGGGGCAGGGGGCCTACGAGCAGTACTTC. This sequence encodes CASSLGQGAYEQYF. This chain joins TRBV5-6 and TRBJ2-7; 7 bases match TRBD1. The V gene's germline CDR1 is SGHDT and CDR2 YYEEEE. With V trimmed by 0 bases and J by 2 bases, 2 bases remained unmatched. The CDR3 runs to 14 residues.

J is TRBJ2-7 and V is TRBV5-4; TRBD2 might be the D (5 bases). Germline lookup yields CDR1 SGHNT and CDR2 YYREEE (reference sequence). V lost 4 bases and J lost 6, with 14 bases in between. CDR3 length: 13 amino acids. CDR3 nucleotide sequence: TGTGCCAGCAGCGCGGTCGGGGTTGGCGAGCAGTACTTC. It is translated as CASSAVGVGEQYF.

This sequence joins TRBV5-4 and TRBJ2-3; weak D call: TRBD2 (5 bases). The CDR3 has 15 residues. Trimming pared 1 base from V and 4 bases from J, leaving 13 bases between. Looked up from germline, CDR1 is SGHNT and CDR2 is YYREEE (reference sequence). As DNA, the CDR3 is TGTGCCAGCAGCTTGTTGTCTAGCCGCTCAGATACGCAGTATTTT. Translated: CASSLLSSRSDTQYF.

The DNA of the CDR3 is TGTGCCAGCAGTGACGGACAGGGACACAATGAGCAGTTCTTC. It encodes CASSDGQGHNEQFF. The chain has TRBV6-4 and TRBJ2-1, with TRBD1 identical over 8 bases. Germline CDR1 and CDR2: MRHNA and SNTAGT. J gave up 5 bases and V 2 bases, and 2 bases lay outside the gene matches. There are 14 residues in the CDR3.

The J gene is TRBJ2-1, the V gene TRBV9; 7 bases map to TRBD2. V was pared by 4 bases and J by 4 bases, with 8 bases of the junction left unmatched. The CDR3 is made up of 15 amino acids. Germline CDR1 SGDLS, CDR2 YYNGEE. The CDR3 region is CASSPSGDFYNEQFF. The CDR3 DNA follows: TGTGCCAGCAGCCCCAGCGGGGACTTTTACAATGAGCAGTTCTTC.

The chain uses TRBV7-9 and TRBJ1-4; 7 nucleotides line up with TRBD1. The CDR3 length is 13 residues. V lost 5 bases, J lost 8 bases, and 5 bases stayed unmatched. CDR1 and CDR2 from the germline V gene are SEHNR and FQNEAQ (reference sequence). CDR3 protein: CASSPGDREKLFF. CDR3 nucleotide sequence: TGTGCCAGCAGCCCTGGGGACAGAGAAAAACTGTTTTTT.

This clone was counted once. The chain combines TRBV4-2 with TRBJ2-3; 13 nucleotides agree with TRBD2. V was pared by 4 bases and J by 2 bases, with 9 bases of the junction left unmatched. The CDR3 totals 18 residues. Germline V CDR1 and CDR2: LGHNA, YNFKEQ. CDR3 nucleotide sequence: TGTGCCAGCAGCCTCCCGCCGACTAGCGGGAGGTTCACAGATACGCAGTATTTT. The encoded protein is CASSLPPTSGRFTDTQYF.